These 14 T cell receptor beta chains were sequenced from one sample in a study of cytomegalovirus exposure and HLA in healthy donors. The PCR was carried out with 60 Vbeta primers and 13 Jbeta primers. TCRdb's copy holds only in-frame clones and misses some; the assay was immunoSEQ multiplex PCR. Among 200,000 or so clones listed, 70% to 80% were seen once. The specimen sequenced was PBMCs. The origin of the receptors is a male donor in good health and CMV-seropositive.

The chain has TRBV7-2 and TRBJ2-7; 13 bases align to TRBD2. Germline trimming cut 5 bases from V and 3 bases from J; bases unmatched to any gene: 7. The germline gives CDR1 SGHTA, CDR2 FQGNSA. The CDR3 has 16 amino acids. DNA of the CDR3: TGTGCCAGCAGCCTAGGACTAGCGGGAGTGTTCTACGAGCAGTACTTC. Amino acid sequence: CASSLGLAGVFYEQYF.

The rearrangement joins TRBV9 to TRBJ1-1; D is uncertain. V lost 6 bases and J lost 3, with 12 bases in between. Germline CDR1 SGDLS, CDR2 YYNGEE. This CDR3 spans 13 amino acids. The CDR3: CASNGRQDTEAFF. The CDR3 region has the DNA TGTGCCAGCAATGGGAGGCAGGACACTGAAGCTTTCTTT.

This clone came up once. The chain carries TRBV30 and TRBJ2-2; 11 nucleotides align to TRBD2. J gave up 2 bases and V 5 bases, and 4 bases lay outside the gene matches. The germline gives CDR1 GTSNPN, CDR2 SVGIG (reference sequence). This CDR3 is built from 15 residues. The CDR3 here is CAWCSGRGNTGELFF. The CDR3 DNA reads as TGTGCCTGGTGTAGCGGGAGGGGTAACACCGGGGAGCTGTTTTTT.

This clone was seen just once. CDR3 loop: CASRPLGSGHAFF. The DNA for the CDR3 is TGTGCCAGCAGACCTCTGGGGTCAGGGCACGCTTTCTTT. V gene TRBV28 combines with J gene TRBJ1-1, with D possibly TRBD1 on 5 matching bases. From germline, CDR1 is MDHEN and CDR2 SYDVKM. The CDR3 is 13 amino acids. V was trimmed by 6 bases and J by 11 bases, leaving 19 bases between them.

The CDR3 nucleotides are TGTGCCAGCAGCTTAGGGTCTAGCGGGAATGAGCAGTTCTTC. Amino acid sequence: CASSLGSSGNEQFF. This chain joins TRBV7-2 and TRBJ2-1; 8 nucleotides agree with TRBD2. V trimming: 1 base; J trimming: 7 bases; junction bases outside the gene matches: 3. The CDR3 has 14 amino acids. Germline CDR1 SGHTA, CDR2 FQGNSA.

V usage is TRBV7-9 and J usage is TRBJ1-3, with unresolved D. The J call may be incorrect, as the DNA end agrees better with TRBJ2-2. From germline, CDR1 is SEHNR and CDR2 FQNEAQ (reference sequence). The CDR3 is 13 amino acids. The CDR3 reads CASSLSRTGELFF. The DNA for the CDR3 is TGTGCCAGCAGCCTCTCGCGCACCGGGGAGCTGTTTTTT.

V usage is TRBV27 and J usage is TRBJ1-3; the D gene is possibly TRBD1 (5 bases). In germline, CDR1 is MNHEY, CDR2 SMNVEV (reference sequence). The V end lost 6 bases, the J end lost 4 bases, and 13 bases lay between the germline ends. The CDR3 is 14 amino acids. CDR3 DNA: TGTGCCAGCAGGGCTGGGGGAGGAGGAAACACCATATATTTT. Translation: CASRAGGGGNTIYF.

The J gene is TRBJ1-4, the V gene TRBV7-2; 11 bases map to TRBD1. Germline CDR1 SGHTA, CDR2 FQGNSA. This CDR3 has 16 amino acids. V trimming: 5 bases; J trimming: 4 bases; junction bases outside the gene matches: 6. The CDR3 reads CASSLDRGQSNEKLFF. The CDR3 nucleotides read TGTGCCAGCAGCCTGGACAGGGGGCAAAGTAATGAAAAACTGTTTTTT.

The chain has TRBV4-1 and TRBJ2-5; a weak D match, TRBD1 (7 bases). The germline V gene has CDR1 MGHRA and CDR2 YSYEKL. V lost 3 bases, J lost 3 bases, and 14 bases lay in between. The CDR3 contains 15 residues. CDR3 in DNA: TGCGCCAGCAGCCAGAACCCCAGGGGGGAAGAGACCCAGTACTTC. Protein sequence: CASSQNPRGEETQYF.

The chain links TRBV7-9 to TRBJ2-2; 7 bases fit TRBD1. V was clipped by 3 bases and J by 5 bases; unmatched bases: 12. The CDR3 consists of 17 residues. The V gene's germline CDR1 is SEHNR and CDR2 FQNEAQ (reference sequence). The CDR3 is CASSFQDRVKGTGELFF. CDR3 bases: TGTGCCAGCAGCTTCCAAGACAGGGTTAAAGGAACCGGGGAGCTGTTTTTT.

This chain links TRBV5-8 with TRBJ1-5; D is undetermined. Trimming took off 0 bases at V and 0 bases at J, with 7 bases between the two ends. From germline, CDR1 is SGHTS and CDR2 YDEGEE. The CDR3 is 15 amino acids. Here the CDR3 reads CASSLGRNSNQPQHF. For the CDR3, the DNA is TGTGCCAGCAGCTTGGGGCGGAATAGCAATCAGCCCCAGCATTTT.

The chain is built from TRBV6-5 and TRBJ2-1; 9 nucleotides align to TRBD2. Germline V lookup: CDR1 MNHEY, CDR2 SVGAGI. V lost 8 bases and J lost 15; bases outside the gene matches: 8. The CDR3 covers 11 residues. For the CDR3, the DNA is TGTGCCAGCGGGCGGGAGGGGGCCCCGTTCTTC. Amino acids: CASGREGAPFF.

This chain joins TRBV5-1 and TRBJ2-2; TRBD2 might be the D (6 bases). Looked up from germline, CDR1 is SGHRS and CDR2 is YFSETQ. This CDR3 is built from 16 residues. Deletions cut 6 bases from V and 3 bases from J, with 18 bases between. As DNA, the CDR3 is TGCGCCAGCAAGGTTTTGGAGGGAGTCTACACCGGGGAGCTGTTTTTT. Translated, it gives CASKVLEGVYTGELFF.

The genes are TRBV2 and TRBJ1-1; 7 bases are a match to TRBD1. Unmatched junction bases numbered 7, after V lost 11 bases and J lost 1 base. CDR3 length: 13 residues. CDR1 and CDR2 from the germline V gene are SNHLY and FYNNEI. Here the CDR3 DNA reads TGTGCCCGCACGGGACAGAGGAACACTGAAGCTTTCTTT. Protein sequence: CARTGQRNTEAFF.